The 28 T cell receptor beta chains presented below share a single source sample, sequenced in a study of T cell responses to AZD1222 COVID-19 vaccine. Clones were sequenced by immunoSEQ multiplex PCR, and TCRdb holds only the in-frame ones, with some missing. The sample consists of some 140,000 clones, less than 95% of them appearing once. The input for sequencing was peripheral blood, taken on day 0 of AZD1222 vaccination. The receptors stem from an adult in good health.

This chain links TRBV27 with TRBJ1-1; D is possibly TRBD1 (5 bases). Trimming pared 5 bases from V and 5 bases from J, leaving 12 bases between. This CDR3 has 13 residues. The V gene's germline CDR1 is MNHEY and CDR2 SMNVEV (reference sequence). The CDR3 here is CASSAYQGTEAFF. In DNA, the CDR3 is TGTGCCAGCAGTGCCTACCAGGGTACTGAAGCTTTCTTT.

The chain couples TRBV7-2 to TRBJ2-5; D is unclear. The CDR3 spans 11 residues. Trimming cost V 4 bases and J 4 bases, with 4 bases left between them. In germline, CDR1 is SGHTA, CDR2 FQGNSA. The CDR3 sequence is CASSSAETQYF. The CDR3, as DNA: TGTGCCAGCAGCTCAGCAGAGACCCAGTACTTC.

The rearrangement uses TRBV18 and TRBJ1-5; D is uncertain. CDR1 and CDR2 from the germline V gene are KGHSH and LQKENI. CDR3 size: 14 residues. Trimming took 6 bases from V and 4 from J, leaving 13 bases between them. CDR3 loop: CASSPDGINQPQHF. DNA for the CDR3: TGTGCCAGCTCCCCGGACGGAATTAATCAGCCCCAGCATTTT. The whole variable domain, remainder taken from reference TRBV18 and TRBJ1-5, is NAGVMQNPRHLVRRRGQEARLRCSPMKGHSHVYWYRQLPEEGLKFMVYLQKENIIDESGMPKERFSAEFPKEGPSILRIQQVVRGDSAAYFCASSPDGINQPQHFGDGTRLSIL.

For the CDR3, the DNA is TGTGCCAGCACCGGACTAGCGGCTTACAATGAGCAGTTCTTC. Amino acid sequence: CASTGLAAYNEQFF. The V and J genes are TRBV7-9 and TRBJ2-1, with TRBD2 matching over 10 bases. The CDR3 sequence is 14 residues long. Germline trimming cut 7 bases from V and 4 bases from J; bases unmatched to any gene: 4. The germline V gene has CDR1 SEHNR and CDR2 FQNEAQ (reference sequence).

The J gene is TRBJ1-2, the V gene TRBV5-1, with D uncertain. CDR3 size: 15 residues. The germline CDR1 and CDR2 sequences are SGHRS and YFSETQ. V gave up 4 bases and J gave up 4 bases, with 17 bases separating them. In DNA, the CDR3 is TGCGCCAGCAGCATACTATCTACAGAGATCTATGGCTACACCTTC. Its translation is CASSILSTEIYGYTF.

The chain recombines TRBV6-2 or TRBV6-3 with TRBJ2-7; D call uncertain. This CDR3 is built from 11 residues. CDR1 MNHEY and CDR2 SVGEGT come from the germline V gene. V gave up 1 base and J gave up 5 bases, with 3 bases separating them. The CDR3 nucleotides read TGTGCCAGCAGTTACTTACACGAGCAGTACTTC. This gives the protein CASSYLHEQYF.

The gene calls are TRBV5-6 and TRBJ2-3; D gene uncertain. The CDR3 covers 12 residues. The germline V gene encodes CDR1 SGHDT and CDR2 YYEEEE. Trimming took 1 base from V and 4 from J, leaving 4 bases between them. CDR3 sequence reads: CASSLIPDTQYF. For the CDR3, the DNA is TGTGCCAGCAGCTTGATCCCAGATACGCAGTATTTT.

This clone was seen only a few times. The gene calls are TRBV14 and TRBJ1-2; tentative D call: TRBD1 (6 bases). The V gene's germline CDR1 is SGHDN and CDR2 FVKESK. V was trimmed by 2 bases and J by 4 bases, leaving 11 bases between them. The CDR3 extends over 14 amino acids. This CDR3 is CASSQFLGGYGYTF. The CDR3 DNA is TGTGCCAGCAGCCAATTTCTAGGGGGCTATGGCTACACCTTC.

V is TRBV5-1 and J is TRBJ1-3; 11 bases line up with TRBD1. Germline trimming cut 4 bases from V and 0 bases from J; bases unmatched to any gene: 3. Germline V gene sequence: CDR1 SGHRS, CDR2 YFSETQ. The CDR3 totals 16 residues. The CDR3 DNA reads TGCGCCAGCAGCCCCGGGACAGGGGGCTCTGGAAACACCATATATTTT. Its translation is CASSPGTGGSGNTIYF.

V and J are TRBV11-2 and TRBJ2-5; D is perhaps TRBD2 (6 bases). The CDR3 contains 15 residues. The germline V gene encodes CDR1 SGHAT and CDR2 FQNNGV. Deletions cut 5 bases from V and 4 bases from J, with 17 bases between. The CDR3 DNA follows: TGTGCCAGCAGCCCAACGTCGGGGGTCGGAGAGACCCAGTACTTC. Its translation is CASSPTSGVGETQYF.

The chain joins TRBV11-2 to TRBJ2-1, with a possible D match to TRBD2 (6 bases). Germline lookup yields CDR1 SGHAT and CDR2 FQNNGV. The CDR3 is 16 residues long. The V gene lost 4 bases and the J gene lost 0 bases, with 13 bases spanning the gap. The CDR3 nucleotides read TGTGCCAGCAGCTCCATTCCCGGGAGCTCCTACAATGAGCAGTTCTTC. This gives the protein CASSSIPGSSYNEQFF.

The rearrangement uses TRBV5-1 and TRBJ2-2; D may correspond to TRBD1 or TRBD2 (6 bases each). The CDR3 runs to 16 residues. CDR1 SGHRS and CDR2 YFSETQ come from the germline V gene. V was shortened by 6 bases and J by 5 bases, with 20 bases between the two germline ends. The CDR3 loop reads CASNPGASGSTGELFF. DNA for the CDR3: TGCGCCAGCAACCCAGGGGCCAGCGGGTCTACCGGGGAGCTGTTTTTT.

The rearrangement joins TRBV28 to TRBJ1-5; D gene unclear. Germline lookup yields CDR1 MDHEN and CDR2 SYDVKM. CDR3 length equals 12 residues. Trimming took off 2 bases at V and 6 bases at J, with 5 bases between the two ends. CDR3 coding DNA: TGTGCCAGCAGTTTAATAGGTCAGCCCCAGCATTTT. Encoded protein: CASSLIGQPQHF.

V and J are TRBV9 and TRBJ1-2, with D tentatively TRBD1 (6 bases). The CDR3 runs to 12 residues. Deletions cut 7 bases from V and 2 bases from J, with 9 bases between. Germline CDR1 SGDLS, CDR2 YYNGEE. CDR3 in DNA: TGTGCCAGCGGGGGGCTAAACTATGGCTACACCTTC. Amino acid sequence: CASGGLNYGYTF.

This chain links TRBV19 with TRBJ2-7; D is ambiguous. Germline V lookup: CDR1 LNHDA, CDR2 SQIVND (reference sequence). The CDR3 runs 11 residues. The V end was cut by 5 bases, the J end by 6 bases, with 8 bases between. CDR3 residues: CASSAEAEQYF. For the CDR3, the DNA is TGTGCCAGTAGTGCTGAGGCCGAGCAGTACTTC.

This clone has a handful of counts. J is TRBJ1-4 and V is TRBV4-1; tentatively, D is TRBD1 (6 bases). CDR1 and CDR2 (germline): MGHRA, YSYEKL. V was trimmed by 0 bases and J by 0 bases, leaving 20 bases between them. The CDR3 runs to 20 residues. For the CDR3, the DNA is TGCGCCAGCAGCCAAGATCGGGGGGCAGGGGCCTTTGCAACTAATGAAAAACTGTTTTTT. Translated, it gives CASSQDRGAGAFATNEKLFF.

This clone was seen only once. The chain uses TRBV4-2 and TRBJ2-1, with D unclear. This CDR3 spans 15 amino acids. Germline lookup yields CDR1 LGHNA and CDR2 YNFKEQ. V shed 1 base and J shed 4 bases, with 11 bases lying between them. The CDR3: CASSQGGNRYNEQFF. The CDR3 DNA sequence: TGTGCCAGCAGCCAAGGTGGGAACCGTTACAATGAGCAGTTCTTC.

The V and J genes are TRBV2 and TRBJ1-6; D gene ambiguous. The CDR3 runs 15 residues. V lost 6 bases, J lost 3 bases, and 12 bases lay in between. CDR1 SNHLY and CDR2 FYNNEI come from the germline V gene. The CDR3 spells CASRFAGSYNSPLHF. CDR3 nucleotides: TGTGCCAGCAGATTCGCCGGTAGCTATAATTCACCCCTCCACTTT.

This chain connects TRBV21-1 to TRBJ2-1. TRBV21-1 is a pseudogene locus. There are 14 residues in the CDR3. The CDR3 spells CASSKKGSLNEQFF. The CDR3, as DNA: TGTGCCAGCAGCAAAAAGGGAAGCCTTAATGAGCAGTTCTTC.

The rearrangement joins TRBV2 to TRBJ1-5; D ambiguous. The CDR3 totals 14 residues. Germline loops: CDR1 SNHLY, CDR2 FYNNEI. The V gene lost 7 bases and the J gene lost 2 bases, with 12 bases spanning the gap. The CDR3 nucleotides read TGTGCCAGCAAGGTCGGGAGGGGCAATCAGCCCCAGCATTTT. Protein product: CASKVGRGNQPQHF.

The chain recombines TRBV27 with TRBJ2-7; either TRBD1 or TRBD2 may supply D (6 bases each). Per the germline V gene, CDR1 is MNHEY and CDR2 is SMNVEV (reference sequence). V was clipped by 0 bases and J by 3 bases, with 12 bases between them. The CDR3 covers 15 residues. The CDR3 nucleotides are TGTGCCAGCAGTTTATCACCGGGGGCCAACTACGAGCAGTACTTC. Translating gives CASSLSPGANYEQYF.

This chain joins TRBV5-6 and TRBJ1-6, with D maybe TRBD1 (6 bases). In germline, CDR1 is SGHDT, CDR2 YYEEEE. The CDR3 extends over 17 amino acids. V was cut by 2 bases and J by 7 bases, with 19 bases left in between. Here the CDR3 reads CASSLSAGGSKNSPLHF. In nucleotides, the CDR3 is TGTGCCAGCAGCTTATCCGCGGGGGGCAGCAAGAATTCACCCCTCCACTTT.

The genes are TRBV19 and TRBJ2-7; D perhaps matches TRBD2 (6 bases). There are 13 residues in the CDR3. Per the germline V gene, CDR1 is LNHDA and CDR2 is SQIVND (reference sequence). The V and J ends lost 0 bases and 7 bases respectively, with 10 bases between them. The CDR3 coding sequence is TGTGCCAGTAGTATAGACCGCGGAGGGGAGCAGTACTTC. Translation gives CASSIDRGGEQYF.

This clone occurred a few times. The chain carries TRBV5-4 and TRBJ1-2; D uncertain. V lost 0 bases, J lost 4 bases, and 10 bases lay in between. There are 14 residues in the CDR3. Germline V CDR1 and CDR2: SGHNT, YYREEE (reference sequence). CDR3 region: CASSLDRDSYGYTF. CDR3 bases: TGTGCCAGCAGCTTGGATCGGGATTCCTATGGCTACACCTTC. Full variable domain (outside the CDR3, taken from reference TRBV5-4 and TRBJ1-2): ETGVTQSPTHLIKTRGQQVTLRCSSQSGHNTVSWYQQALGQGPQFIFQYYREEENGRGNFPPRFSGLQFPNYSSELNVNALELDDSALYLCASSLDRDSYGYTFGSGTRLTVV.

This CDR3 is CAWRKRGQETQYF. The CDR3 nucleotides read TGTGCCTGGCGAAAACGGGGCCAAGAGACCCAGTACTTC. V and J are TRBV30 and TRBJ2-5, with D possibly being TRBD2 (5 bases). CDR1 GTSNPN and CDR2 SVGIG come from the germline V gene (reference sequence). This CDR3 contains 13 residues. V dropped 5 bases and J dropped 1 base, with 11 bases sitting between them.

A remark on this clone: Other nucleotide sequences from this sample produce the same CDR3. This sequence joins TRBV29-1 and TRBJ1-1, with D tentatively TRBD1 (5 bases). Trimming left V 4 bases short and J 0 bases short, with 15 bases between. The CDR3 is 15 amino acids. Germline assignment: CDR1 SQVTM and CDR2 ANQGSEA. The CDR3 sequence is CSVGGGWGMNTEAFF. The CDR3 DNA follows: TGCAGCGTTGGGGGAGGGTGGGGGATGAACACTGAAGCTTTCTTT.

V and J are TRBV7-3 and TRBJ1-6; 7 bases line up with TRBD1. The germline CDR1 and CDR2 sequences are SGHTA and FQGTGA. The CDR3 has 15 amino acids. With V trimmed by 0 bases and J by 10 bases, 6 bases remained unmatched. The CDR3 DNA reads as TGTGCCAGCAGCTTAACAGGGGGCGCAGGCTCACCCCTCCACTTT. Amino acids: CASSLTGGAGSPLHF.

This sequence joins TRBV5-6 and TRBJ1-1; no firm D call. CDR3 length equals 13 residues. The V and J ends lost 4 bases and 11 bases respectively, with 18 bases between them. CDR1 is SGHDT and CDR2 is YYEEEE in the germline V gene. CDR3 in amino acids: CASSPEPGVKAFF. CDR3 sequence (DNA): TGTGCCAGCAGCCCAGAGCCTGGCGTGAAGGCTTTCTTT.